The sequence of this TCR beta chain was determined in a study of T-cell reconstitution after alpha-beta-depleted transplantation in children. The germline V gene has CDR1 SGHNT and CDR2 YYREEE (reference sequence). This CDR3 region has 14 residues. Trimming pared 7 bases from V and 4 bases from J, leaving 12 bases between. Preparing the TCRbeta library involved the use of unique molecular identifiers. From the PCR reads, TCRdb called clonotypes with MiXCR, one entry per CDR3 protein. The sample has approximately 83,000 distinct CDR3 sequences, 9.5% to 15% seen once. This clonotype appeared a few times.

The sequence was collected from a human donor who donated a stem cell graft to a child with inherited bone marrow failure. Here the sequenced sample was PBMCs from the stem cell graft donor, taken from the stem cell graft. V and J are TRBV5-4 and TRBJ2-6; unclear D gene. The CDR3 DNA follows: TGTGCCAGCCACGGCTCTCTGGGGGCCAACGTCCTGACTTTC. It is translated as CASHGSLGANVLTF.